Below, one T cell receptor (beta chain) is given with its context. Original analysis: From reference gene primer amplification, estimates of nucleated cell counts were derived. Assay: immunoSEQ multiplex PCR; the TCRdb copy retains only in-frame clones and omits some. The V and J calls and clone size come from that table; D and trimming were worked out from the DNA. Of roughly 300,000 clones in the sample, roughly 90% were seen once. This sample was included in a study of blood T cell repertoires in COVID-19. At the level of the study: Sites across the United States, Italy and Spain contributed samples from acute and convalescent COVID-19. Sample material is recorded as cDNA or gDNA derived from T cells, B-cell-depleted T cells, or PBMCs.

Cohort placement rested on clinical history that participants reported themselves. V lost 6 bases, J lost 1 base, and 8 bases stayed unmatched. The CDR3 is 17 residues long. Germline assignment: CDR1 MDHEN and CDR2 SYDVKM. This sequence was found in a woman in her twenties or thirties who had recovered from COVID-19. The chain links TRBV28 to TRBJ2-5, with 13 bases identical to TRBD2. The sequenced material came from PBMCs or T cells enriched from blood (not recorded which). In nucleotides, the CDR3 is TGTGCCAGCAGCCCCCAAGGACTAGCGGGGGCCCAAGAGACCCAGTACTTC. Amino acid sequence: CASSPQGLAGAQETQYF. The full variable domain, in which reference TRBV28 and TRBJ2-5 provide the parts outside the CDR3, is DVKVTQSSRYLVKRTGEKVFLECVQDMDHENMFWYRQDPGLGLRLIYFSYDVKMKEKGDIPEGYSVSREKKERFSLILESASTNQTSMYLCASSPQGLAGAQETQYFGPGTRLLVL.